Each of the 26 T cell receptor beta chains below was sequenced from the same sample in a study of CD8 T cells in ankylosing spondylitis. TCRdb itself ran the 5' RACE reads through MiXCR, one entry per CDR3 protein. Of more than 250,000 distinct CDR3 sequences in the sample, around 10% were seen once. The sample was blood, either unsorted or a sorted T cell fraction (not recorded which). The receptors shown here come from a female donor with ankylosing spondylitis or in good health (not recorded which).

The J gene is TRBJ2-7, the V gene TRBV20-1, with 14 bases aligning to TRBD2. The CDR3 has 13 amino acids. Trimming took 6 bases from V and 5 from J; bases not matched to a gene: 3. CDR1 is DFQATT and CDR2 is SNEGSKA in the germline V gene (reference sequence). The CDR3 DNA reads as TGCAGTGCCCAGGGACTAGCGGGAGACGAGCAGTACTTC. Its protein product is CSAQGLAGDEQYF.

The table lists this clonotype with many counts. The gene calls are TRBV5-1 and TRBJ2-7; D might be TRBD2 (5 bases). CDR1 is SGHRS and CDR2 is YFSETQ in the germline V gene. With 6 bases removed from V and 5 bases from J, the gap between germline ends came to 15 bases. There are 13 residues in the CDR3. The CDR3: CASTEGVVDEQYF. The CDR3 coding sequence is TGCGCCAGCACCGAGGGAGTCGTCGACGAGCAGTACTTC.

This clonotype was counted ten times or more. The gene calls are TRBV5-1 and TRBJ2-2; no clear D gene. The CDR3 loop spans 14 amino acids. The germline gives CDR1 SGHRS, CDR2 YFSETQ. Trimming took 3 bases from V and 4 from J, leaving 10 bases between them. The CDR3 protein is CASSYSPPTGELFF. The CDR3 DNA reads as TGCGCCAGCAGCTACTCACCGCCCACCGGGGAGCTGTTTTTT. Looking up the rest from reference TRBV5-1 and TRBJ2-2 gives the full variable domain: KAGVTQTPRYLIKTRGQQVTLSCSPISGHRSVSWYQQTPGQGLQFLFEYFSETQRNKGNFPGRFSGRQFSNSRSEMNVSTLELGDSALYLCASSYSPPTGELFFGEGSRLTVL.

At least ten counts were recorded for this clonotype. The chain combines TRBV20-1 with TRBJ2-1; the match to TRBD2 covers 8 bases. The CDR3 spans 14 residues. V gave up 1 base and J gave up 8 bases; unmatched junction bases: 7. Germline-derived CDR1 and CDR2 are DFQATT and SNEGSKA (reference sequence). CDR3 in amino acids: CSARGLAGIYEQFF. The CDR3 DNA sequence: TGCAGTGCTAGAGGGCTAGCGGGTATCTATGAGCAGTTCTTC.

This clonotype was counted many times. CDR3 nucleotide sequence: TGCAGTGCTAGTTATAACCTGAAGGGGGGAGCCAAAAACATTCAGTACTTC. Protein: CSASYNLKGGAKNIQYF. The chain has TRBV20-1 and TRBJ2-4; TRBD1 or TRBD2 may be the D gene (6 bases each). Trimming cost V 3 bases and J 0 bases, with 18 bases left between them. CDR1 is DFQATT and CDR2 is SNEGSKA in the germline V gene (reference sequence). CDR3 size: 17 residues.

This clonotype has ten or more counts. The V call is TRBV20-1, the J call TRBJ1-4, with 7 bases fitting TRBD1. CDR1 and CDR2 (germline): DFQATT, SNEGSKA (reference sequence). Trimming cost V 6 bases and J 4 bases; bases outside gene matches: 8. The CDR3 runs to 14 residues. CDR3 bases: TGCAGTGCAGTGTCCGGGACAGATAATGAAAAACTGTTTTTT. Encoded protein: CSAVSGTDNEKLFF.

This clonotype has at least ten counts. The chain combines TRBV20-1 with TRBJ2-5; 10 bases are a match to TRBD2. Germline trimming cut 6 bases from V and 4 bases from J; bases unmatched to any gene: 5. Germline V gene lookup returns CDR1 DFQATT and CDR2 SNEGSKA (reference sequence). This CDR3 comprises 13 residues. In DNA, the CDR3 is TGCAGTGCGACATCTAGCGGGAGAGAGACCCAGTACTTC. It specifies CSATSSGRETQYF.

This clonotype has ten or more counts. V is TRBV5-1 and J is TRBJ1-6; no definite D call. CDR1 and CDR2 (germline): SGHRS, YFSETQ. This CDR3 has 16 residues. The V and J ends lost 0 bases and 0 bases respectively, with 7 bases between them. CDR3 nucleotide sequence: TGCGCCAGCAGCTTGGAGGCAGGCTCCTATAATTCACCCCTCCACTTT. As protein: CASSLEAGSYNSPLHF.

At least ten counts were recorded for this clonotype. The chain links TRBV20-1 to TRBJ2-2; D remains unclear. There are 15 residues in the CDR3. Trimming took off 0 bases at V and 1 base at J, with 9 bases between the two ends. Germline V gene sequence: CDR1 DFQATT, CDR2 SNEGSKA (reference sequence). The CDR3 coding sequence is TGCAGTGCTAGAGATGTGAGCAAGAACACCGGGGAGCTGTTTTTT. This encodes CSARDVSKNTGELFF.

CDR3 nucleotide sequence: TGCGCCAGCAGGACCTACGGGGGGCCAGGGCCAGATACGCAGTATTTT. Its translation is CASRTYGGPGPDTQYF. The chain is built from TRBV5-1 and TRBJ2-3; TRBD2 is a possible D gene (7 bases). Per the germline V gene, CDR1 is SGHRS and CDR2 is YFSETQ. The length of the CDR3 is 16 residues. Between the trimmed V and J ends, which lost 5 bases and 4 bases, there was a span of 20 bases.

The V and J genes are TRBV5-5 and TRBJ1-1; D is uncertain. V was shortened by 2 bases and J by 0 bases, with 8 bases between the two germline ends. Germline CDR1 and CDR2: SGHKS and YYEKEE (reference sequence). The CDR3 is made up of 14 amino acids. CDR3 sequence reads: CASSFSRLNTEAFF. CDR3 DNA: TGTGCCAGCAGCTTCTCCAGGCTGAACACTGAAGCTTTCTTT.

This clonotype was seen repeatedly, ten times or more. CDR3 in amino acids: CASSQTSGKGDTQYF. The CDR3 region has the DNA TGTGCCAGCAGCCAGACTAGTGGGAAGGGAGATACGCAGTATTTT. V usage is TRBV7-9 and J usage is TRBJ2-3, with D possibly TRBD2 on 6 matching bases. Looked up from germline, CDR1 is SEHNR and CDR2 is FQNEAQ (reference sequence). CDR3 size: 15 residues. V lost 5 bases to trimming and J lost 5 bases, with 17 bases between them.

Of note for this clonotype: A much larger clone lies a single base off, so this may be a read error. V and J are TRBV29-1 and TRBJ2-3, with D tentatively TRBD2 (5 bases). Per the germline V gene, CDR1 is SQVTM and CDR2 is ANQGSEA. V was cut by 2 bases and J by 5 bases, with 11 bases left in between. This CDR3 is built from 13 residues. The CDR3 DNA reads TGCAGCGTTGAACTGGGAGTCAGAGATACGCAGTATTTT. Residues: CSVELGVRDTQYF.

This clonotype has ten or more counts. The chain carries TRBV20-1 and TRBJ2-5; D call uncertain. The germline CDR1 and CDR2 sequences are DFQATT and SNEGSKA (reference sequence). The CDR3 covers 13 residues. V was shortened by 6 bases and J by 7 bases, with 18 bases between the two germline ends. The CDR3 DNA follows: TGCAGTGCCCGGACGACTCGTTTAGGGACCCAGTACTTC. Translating it yields CSARTTRLGTQYF.

This clonotype was seen only a few times. V is TRBV7-2 and J is TRBJ2-1; 7 bases are shared with TRBD2. The CDR3 is 13 residues long. In germline, CDR1 is SGHTA, CDR2 FQGNSA. V trimming: 3 bases; J trimming: 9 bases; junction bases outside the gene matches: 5. The CDR3 DNA reads TGTGCCAGCAGCTTCTTGGGGGGGGTTGAGCAGTTCTTC. This sequence encodes CASSFLGGVEQFF.

Turning to this clonotype: Just one base apart from a much larger clone, this may be a read error. The chain links TRBV12-3 or TRBV12-4 to TRBJ1-2; 8 positions match TRBD1. The CDR3 is 18 amino acids. Written as DNA, the CDR3 is TGTGCCAGCTGTTTAGGGGGGACAGGCTATCTGACTAACTATGGCTACACCTTC. Translated: CASCLGGTGYLTNYGYTF.

Many counts were recorded for this clonotype. V and J are TRBV20-1 and TRBJ2-7, with 9 bases aligning to TRBD2. Trimming took 3 bases from V and 5 from J; bases not matched to a gene: 8. The CDR3 loop spans 14 amino acids. The germline gives CDR1 DFQATT, CDR2 SNEGSKA (reference sequence). CDR3 DNA sequence: TGCAGTGCTAGTCCTTCTAGCGGGAACGACGAGCAGTACTTC. Translation gives CSASPSSGNDEQYF.

Many counts were recorded for this clonotype. This CDR3 is CASNKRAVSETQYF. CDR3 DNA: TGTGCCAGTAATAAGAGGGCTGTCTCGGAGACCCAGTACTTC. The chain uses TRBV6-1 and TRBJ2-5, with D tentatively TRBD2 (5 bases). The CDR3 totals 14 residues. Germline CDR1 reads MNHNS; CDR2 reads SASEGT. The V and J ends lost 9 bases and 5 bases respectively, with 19 bases between them.

Many counts were recorded for this clonotype. This chain connects TRBV27 to TRBJ1-6; unclear D gene. Trimming took off 6 bases at V and 11 bases at J, with 11 bases between the two ends. Germline assignment: CDR1 MNHEY and CDR2 SMNVEV (reference sequence). The CDR3 extends over 12 amino acids. The CDR3 nucleotides read TGTGCCAGCAGGCTCATGGGGACACCCCTCCACTTT. Protein sequence: CASRLMGTPLHF.

The chain combines TRBV4-3 with TRBJ2-3; 8 positions match TRBD2. The germline V gene has CDR1 LGHNA and CDR2 YSLEER. CDR3 size: 17 residues. V lost 0 bases and J lost 2; bases outside the gene matches: 7. This chain's CDR3 is CASSQDIERGITDTQYF. CDR3 in DNA: TGCGCCAGCAGCCAAGATATCGAGCGGGGGATCACAGATACGCAGTATTTT.

This clonotype occurred a few times. This rearrangement joins TRBV15 to TRBJ2-4; D could derive from TRBD1 or TRBD2 (6 bases each). The V gene lost 4 bases and the J gene lost 0 bases, with 10 bases spanning the gap. Germline V gives CDR1 LNHNV, CDR2 YYDKDF (reference sequence). This CDR3 is 15 amino acids long. The CDR3 sequence: CATSTGALAKNIQYF. The CDR3, as DNA: TGTGCCACCAGCACGGGGGCCCTAGCCAAAAACATTCAGTACTTC. The variable domain in full, completed from reference TRBV15 and TRBJ2-4, reads DAMVIQNPRYQVTQFGKPVTLSCSQTLNHNVMYWYQQKSSQAPKLLFHYYDKDFNNEADTPDNFQSRRPNTSFCFLDIRSPGLGDTAMYLCATSTGALAKNIQYFGAGTRLSVL.

This clonotype has ten or more counts. The chain is built from TRBV6-1 and TRBJ1-1; D is undetermined. This CDR3 has 14 residues. Germline V gene lookup returns CDR1 MNHNS and CDR2 SASEGT. The V end lost 5 bases, the J end lost 1 base, and 11 bases lay between the germline ends. The CDR3 region has the DNA TGTGCCAGCAGTCGGATGAACAGGAACACTGAAGCTTTCTTT. Its translation: CASSRMNRNTEAFF.

The chain joins TRBV5-1 to TRBJ2-3, with 7 bases matching TRBD1. Germline CDR1 reads SGHRS; CDR2 reads YFSETQ. V shed 4 bases, J shed 2 bases, and the junction held 7 bases outside the gene matches. The CDR3 is 15 residues long. CDR3 nucleotides: TGCGCCAGCAGCAAGGGACAGACTCACACAGATACGCAGTATTTT. Protein product: CASSKGQTHTDTQYF.

This clonotype was observed at least ten times. This sequence joins TRBV20-1 and TRBJ2-7; a possible D gene is TRBD2 (7 bases). Trimming took 5 bases from V and 0 from J, leaving 17 bases between them. The CDR3 extends over 15 amino acids. From germline, CDR1 is DFQATT and CDR2 SNEGSKA (reference sequence). The CDR3 coding sequence is TGCAGTGCTCCGGAGCGGGGACAATACTCCTACGAGCAGTACTTC. It codes for CSAPERGQYSYEQYF.

This clonotype came up a few times. This chain links TRBV3-1 with TRBJ2-2; 16 bases map to TRBD2. Germline CDR1 LGHDT, CDR2 YNNKEL (reference sequence). Germline trimming cut 5 bases from V and 9 bases from J; bases unmatched to any gene: 18. CDR3 length: 20 amino acids. The CDR3 reads CASSGYDGTSGGAISRELFF. Written as DNA, the CDR3 is TGTGCCAGCAGCGGATACGACGGGACTAGCGGGGGGGCGATTAGTAGGGAGCTGTTTTTT.

This clonotype has more than one count but fewer than ten. The V and J genes are TRBV4-3 and TRBJ1-4; D gene unclear. The CDR3 has 15 amino acids. The germline gives CDR1 LGHNA, CDR2 YSLEER. Trimming shortened V by 1 base and J by 5 bases, and 11 bases separated the two germline ends. As DNA, the CDR3 is TGCGCCAGCAGCCAAGGAGGGTTAATGAATGAAAAACTGTTTTTT. It encodes CASSQGGLMNEKLFF.